This T cell receptor (beta chain) came from a study of blood T cell repertoires in COVID-19. A few counts support this clone. Germline lookup yields CDR1 ENHRY and CDR2 SYGVKD. The CDR3 covers 14 residues. Unmatched junction bases numbered 4, after V lost 5 bases and J lost 4 bases. Libraries were prepared by immunoSEQ multiplex PCR; TCRdb keeps only in-frame clonotypes and omits some of them. The sample contains about 130,000 clones, around 90% of which appear only once. The Seattle site enrolled patients during active infection and followed them longitudinally. The receptor was isolated from a man in his 60s with COVID-19, enrolled during active disease. The V and J genes are TRBV10-3 and TRBJ1-2, with 10 nucleotides matching TRBD1. Source material: peripheral blood. The CDR3 DNA reads TGTGCCATCAGTTCCGGGACAGGGGCCTATGGCTACACCTTC. Its translation: CAISSGTGAYGYTF.